Listed below are T cell receptor beta chains from one sample, sequenced in a study of human T cells and chemical hapten exposure. TCRdb re-analysed the RACE reads in MiXCR, keeping a single row per CDR3 protein. The sample has about 52,000 distinct CDR3 sequences; approximately 9.9% are singletons. The sequencing used whole blood, collected in connection with sensitization to the hapten diphenylcyclopropenone (DPC). The receptors were gathered from a woman aged 40 to 55 with alopecia areata. Some clones in this sample may be carry-over from other donors' samples. CDR3s include the opening cysteine and the closing phenylalanine or tryptophan. The order of the fields is clone size, J gene, V gene, D gene, CDR3 protein, CDR3 DNA. D genes are given only for firm matches. Clone size is given for some rows only: seen once, a few or many times, or a class if the clone is expanded.

-	TRBJ2-3	TRBV9	TRBD2	CTSSVAGSTDTQYF	TGTACCAGCAGCGTAGCGGGGAGCACAGATACGCAGTATTTT
few	TRBJ1-1	TRBV5-1	-	CASSLVPGGATEAFF	TGCGCCAGCAGCTTGGTGCCTGGTGGAGCCACTGAAGCTTTCTTT
-	TRBJ1-2	TRBV27	-	CASSLSPELGYGYTF	TGTGCCAGCAGTTTATCCCCTGAGTTGGGCTATGGCTACACCTTC
few	TRBJ2-3	TRBV7-2	-	CASSLLSGRTDTQYF	TGTGCCAGCAGCTTACTTAGCGGCCGCACAGATACGCAGTATTTT
many	TRBJ1-1	TRBV6-6	TRBD1	CASSYMTGKLPNTEAFF	TGTGCCAGCAGTTACATGACAGGGAAGCTCCCGAACACTGAAGCTTTCTTT
few	TRBJ2-2	TRBV5-1	-	CASIPESRDHGGELFF	TGCGCCAGCATCCCTGAGAGCAGGGATCATGGCGGGGAGCTGTTTTTT
many	TRBJ2-3	TRBV30	TRBD1	CAWSVGRGPTDTQYF	TGTGCCTGGAGTGTGGGTAGGGGGCCCACAGATACGCAGTATTTT
-	TRBJ1-4	TRBV18	-	CASSPPGEREKLFF	TGTGCCAGCTCACCTCCCGGGGAGAGAGAAAAACTGTTTTTT
few	TRBJ2-1	TRBV20-1	-	CSAPLGEQFF	TGCAGTGCTCCGCTTGGTGAGCAGTTCTTC
-	TRBJ1-3	TRBV2	-	CASEGSAGNTIYF	TGTGCCAGCGAGGGTTCGGCTGGAAACACCATATATTTT
many	TRBJ1-1	TRBV4-1	-	CASSQDSSVAEAFF	TGCGCCAGCAGCCAAGATTCGAGCGTGGCTGAAGCTTTCTTT
-	TRBJ2-5	TRBV7-8	TRBD2	CASSPRTSQETQYF	TGTGCCAGCAGCCCCCGGACTAGCCAAGAGACCCAGTACTTC
few	TRBJ1-1	TRBV6-5	TRBD1	CASSYSKGGGTAFF	TGTGCCAGCAGTTACTCGAAAGGGGGCGGGACAGCTTTCTTT
-	TRBJ2-6	TRBV29-1	-	CSARLASGANVLTF	TGCAGCGCAAGACTCGCCTCTGGGGCCAACGTCCTGACTTTC
-	TRBJ2-5	TRBV5-1	-	CASSFEGETQYF	TGCGCCAGCAGCTTTGAGGGAGAGACCCAGTACTTC
-	TRBJ2-7	TRBV28	-	CASSLVGATSGYGQYF	TGTGCCAGCAGTTTAGTGGGGGCCACGAGCGGTTATGGGCAGTACTTC
medium-sized	TRBJ2-2	TRBV9	TRBD1	CASTNGQGTGELFF	TGTGCCAGCACCAATGGACAGGGGACCGGGGAGCTGTTTTTT
-	TRBJ2-3	TRBV10-3	-	CAISERGPESTDTQYF	TGTGCCATCAGTGAGCGGGGGCCGGAAAGCACAGATACGCAGTATTTT
-	TRBJ1-1	TRBV2	-	CASNVRDEAFF	TGTGCCAGCAATGTCAGGGATGAAGCTTTCTTT
many	TRBJ2-2	TRBV2	-	CASSESGPGVTGELFF	TGTGCCAGCAGTGAGTCGGGGCCCGGAGTCACCGGGGAGCTGTTTTTT
many	TRBJ1-2	TRBV7-2	TRBD1	CASSFGDRDYGYTF	TGTGCCAGCAGCTTTGGGGACAGGGACTATGGCTACACCTTC
-	TRBJ1-3	TRBV11-2	-	CASSPRRSGNTIYF	TGTGCCAGCAGCCCGAGACGCTCTGGAAACACCATATATTTT
few	TRBJ1-3	TRBV28	-	CASNQGYPGNTIYF	TGTGCCAGCAATCAGGGGTATCCTGGAAACACCATATATTTT
many	TRBJ1-5	TRBV5-1	-	CASSVQAGGQPQHF	TGCGCCAGCAGCGTCCAAGCGGGGGGTCAGCCCCAGCATTTT
few	TRBJ1-6	TRBV7-9	-	CASSYEKHPNSPLHF	TGTGCCAGCAGCTATGAAAAACACCCGAATTCACCCCTCCACTTT
-	TRBJ2-3	TRBV9	-	CASSVEGADTQYF	TGTGCCAGCAGCGTAGAGGGAGCAGATACGCAGTATTTT
many	TRBJ1-4	TRBV20-1	-	CSARVTATNEKLFF	TGCAGTGCTAGAGTGACAGCAACTAATGAAAAACTGTTTTTT
few	TRBJ2-7	TRBV18	-	CASSHSGPYEQYF	TGTGCCAGCTCACACAGTGGACCCTACGAGCAGTACTTC
few	TRBJ1-1	TRBV6-2/TRBV6-3	TRBD1	CASSYSGQGEPSTEPTEAFF	TGTGCCAGCAGTTACTCCGGACAGGGGGAGCCGTCTACCGAGCCCACTGAAGCTTTCTTT